These 21 T cell receptor beta chains came from one sample sequenced in a study of blood T cells in healthy people across ages. Next came a second PCR, run for roughly 7 to 12 cycles, which used a sample-barcoded 5' primer along with a J-beta primer mix. One entry per CDR3 protein results from TCRdb running MiXCR on the 5' RACE reads. The sample has fewer than 2,000,000 distinct CDR3 sequences; about 39% are singletons. The sample was blood. The origin of the receptors is a human donor in good health.

About this clonotype: This CDR3 fails to terminate in the conserved phenylalanine or tryptophan, so it likely reflects a read error. The rearrangement joins TRBV7-3 to TRBJ2-3, with a weak D call TRBD1 (6 bases). Germline V gene data show CDR1 as SGHTA and CDR2 as FQGTGA. V shed 3 bases and J shed 3 bases, with 7 bases lying between them. The CDR3 is 13 residues long. The CDR3, as DNA: TGTGCCAGCAGCTTCCAGGGGACAGATACGCAGTATGTT. Amino acids: CASSFQGTDTQYV.

The chain couples TRBV11-2 to TRBJ2-1; D is uncertain. V lost 5 bases to trimming and J lost 1 base, with 12 bases between them. Germline CDR1 reads SGHAT; CDR2 reads FQNNGV. The CDR3 has 15 residues. The CDR3: CASSPLTDSYNEQFF. In nucleotides, the CDR3 is TGTGCCAGCAGCCCGCTCACGGATTCCTACAATGAGCAGTTCTTC.

The J gene is TRBJ1-2, the V gene TRBV20-1; 7 bases align to TRBD1. In germline, CDR1 is DFQATT, CDR2 SNEGSKA (reference sequence). The CDR3 contains 21 residues. With V trimmed by 0 bases and J by 3 bases, 25 bases remained unmatched. The CDR3 region is CSARDRGPVGQRSLSYYGYTF. DNA of the CDR3: TGCAGTGCTAGAGATCGGGGACCCGTGGGACAGCGAAGCCTGTCCTACTATGGCTACACCTTC.

The chain is built from TRBV4-2 and TRBJ1-4; TRBD1 is a possible D gene (6 bases). The V and J ends lost 8 bases and 3 bases respectively, with 16 bases between them. The germline V gene has CDR1 LGHNA and CDR2 YNFKEQ. This CDR3 contains 15 residues. The DNA of the CDR3 is TGTGCCAGCGGGGGGCAGGACAGCCCTAATGAAAAACTGTTTTTT. Its protein is CASGGQDSPNEKLFF.

V is TRBV10-3 and J is TRBJ2-1; a weak D match, TRBD2 (5 bases). This CDR3 comprises 12 residues. Germline V gene data show CDR1 as ENHRY and CDR2 as SYGVKD. V lost 5 bases and J lost 6, with 8 bases in between. CDR3 sequence: CAISRAGNEQFF. The CDR3 region has the DNA TGTGCCATCAGTAGGGCGGGCAATGAGCAGTTCTTC.

The DNA of the CDR3 is TGTGCCAGCAGCGGGGGGGACGGCGGGAACACTGAAGCTTTCTTT. Protein product: CASSGGDGGNTEAFF. This chain links TRBV9 with TRBJ1-1, with D possibly being TRBD1 (5 bases). Per the germline V gene, CDR1 is SGDLS and CDR2 is YYNGEE. V was trimmed by 3 bases and J by 1 base, leaving 13 bases between them. This CDR3 has 15 amino acids. Supplemented by reference TRBV9 and TRBJ1-1, the full variable domain reads DSGVTQTPKHLITATGQRVTLRCSPRSGDLSVYWYQQSLDQGLQFLIQYYNGEERAKGNILERFSAQQFPDLHSELNLSSLELGDSALYFCASSGGDGGNTEAFFGQGTRLTVV.

J is TRBJ2-2 and V is TRBV6-1; TRBD1 is a possible D gene (6 bases). The ends were cut back, 5 bases at V and 5 bases at J, with 15 bases in the middle. This CDR3 has 15 residues. Germline V CDR1 and CDR2: MNHNS, SASEGT. The CDR3 nucleotides are TGTGCCAGCAGTCCTAACCCAGGGGTGACCGGGGAGCTGTTTTTT. This codes for CASSPNPGVTGELFF.

The V and J genes are TRBV4-2 and TRBJ1-2; D remains ambiguous. The germline V and J ends were trimmed by 1 base and 1 base, with 13 bases remaining between them. This CDR3 is built from 16 residues. The germline gives CDR1 LGHNA, CDR2 YNFKEQ. CDR3: CASSQGGNSINYGYTF. The DNA for the CDR3 is TGTGCCAGCAGCCAAGGGGGAAACAGCATTAACTATGGCTACACCTTC.

J is TRBJ2-7 and V is TRBV27; 10 bases are a match to TRBD2. Germline assignment: CDR1 MNHEY and CDR2 SMNVEV (reference sequence). The trim removed 6 bases at V and 1 base at J, leaving 6 bases unmatched. The CDR3 is made up of 15 amino acids. CDR3 in DNA: TGTGCCAGCAGGGGGGTAGCGGGGGGATCCTACGAGCAGTACTTC. Translated: CASRGVAGGSYEQYF.

This clonotype was recorded a few times. The chain uses TRBV9 and TRBJ2-5; no reliable D call. CDR1 SGDLS and CDR2 YYNGEE come from the germline V gene. The CDR3 is 13 residues long. Between the trimmed V and J ends, which lost 0 bases and 0 bases, there was a span of 3 bases. CDR3 DNA sequence: TGTGCCAGCAGCGTAGACAACCAAGAGACCCAGTACTTC. Encoded protein: CASSVDNQETQYF.

The chain has TRBV27 and TRBJ2-5; weak D call: TRBD1 (7 bases). CDR1 is MNHEY, CDR2 SMNVEV, per germline (reference sequence). V was trimmed by 6 bases and J by 7 bases, leaving 15 bases between them. CDR3 length: 13 amino acids. The DNA of the CDR3 is TGTGCCAGCAGCAACAGGGGAGGAGGGACCCAGTACTTC. It encodes CASSNRGGGTQYF.

V is TRBV7-3 and J is TRBJ2-3; 7 positions agree with TRBD2. Looked up from germline, CDR1 is SGHTA and CDR2 is FQGTGA. The V and J ends lost 5 bases and 8 bases, in that order; junction bases with no gene match: 13. CDR3 length: 15 amino acids. CDR3 in amino acids: CASSVTWGGETTQYF. Here the CDR3 DNA reads TGTGCCAGCAGCGTGACCTGGGGGGGGGAAACTACGCAGTATTTT.

The gene calls are TRBV24-1 and TRBJ2-5, with D unresolved. The CDR3 is 12 residues long. Trimming pared 4 bases from V and 5 bases from J, leaving 7 bases between. Germline V lookup: CDR1 KGHDR, CDR2 SFDVKD. The CDR3 DNA reads as TGTGCCACCAGTGACGCTTATGAGACCCAGTACTTC. Amino acid sequence: CATSDAYETQYF.

The genes are TRBV28 and TRBJ1-4; D remains unclear. Germline CDR1 and CDR2: MDHEN and SYDVKM. This CDR3 region has 11 residues. Trimming cost V 3 bases and J 15 bases, with 11 bases left between them. CDR3 in DNA: TGTGCCAGCAGTTTTGGATTTAGGGTGTTTTTT. Translating it yields CASSFGFRVFF.

This clonotype came up a few times. The rearrangement links TRBV2 to TRBJ2-7; D remains unclear. This CDR3 comprises 13 residues. In germline, CDR1 is SNHLY, CDR2 FYNNEI. The ends were cut back, 7 bases at V and 0 bases at J, with 10 bases in the middle. CDR3 region: CASKSGSSYEQYF. CDR3 in DNA: TGTGCCAGCAAATCAGGAAGCTCCTACGAGCAGTACTTC.

V and J are TRBV6-6 and TRBJ1-2; the match to TRBD1 covers 10 bases. Trimming removed 7 bases from V and 6 bases from J; junction bases left unmatched: 11. This CDR3 contains 15 residues. In germline, CDR1 is MNHNY, CDR2 SVGAGI (reference sequence). The CDR3 region has the DNA TGTGCCAGCAAAATAAGGGACAGGGGAGTTAATGGCTACACCTTC. Its protein product is CASKIRDRGVNGYTF.

This clonotype was seen only once. The genes are TRBV5-6 and TRBJ2-5; perhaps TRBD1 as D (5 bases). With 4 bases removed from V and 5 bases from J, the gap between germline ends came to 15 bases. The V gene's germline CDR1 is SGHDT and CDR2 YYEEEE. This CDR3 is 14 amino acids long. CDR3 region: CASSPTRVYETQYF. CDR3 nucleotide sequence: TGTGCCAGCAGCCCGACCAGGGTATACGAGACCCAGTACTTC.

This clonotype was recorded a few times. The rearrangement uses TRBV7-2 and TRBJ1-1; no firm D call. Germline CDR1 SGHTA, CDR2 FQGNSA. The CDR3 length is 14 residues. The V end was cut by 4 bases, the J end by 1 base, with 10 bases between. The CDR3 here is CASSSPPENTEAFF. CDR3 DNA: TGTGCCAGCAGCTCTCCCCCCGAGAACACTGAAGCTTTCTTT.

This clonotype was counted once. A read error may produce the germline difference seen at one junction end. This rearrangement joins TRBV7-3 to TRBJ1-1; TRBD1 matches 10 bases. Per the germline V gene, CDR1 is SGHTA and CDR2 is FQGTGA. The CDR3 spans 13 residues. The CDR3 spells CTSSTDRGTEAFF. The DNA of the CDR3 is TGTACCAGCAGCACGGACAGGGGGACTGAAGCTTTCTTT.

The gene calls are TRBV6-1 and TRBJ1-2; tentatively, D is TRBD1 (6 bases). Germline lookup yields CDR1 MNHNS and CDR2 SASEGT. This CDR3 comprises 13 residues. The V gene lost 2 bases and the J gene lost 7 bases, with 11 bases spanning the gap. Here the CDR3 reads CASSELGAAGYTF. DNA for the CDR3: TGTGCCAGCAGTGAACTGGGGGCCGCTGGCTACACCTTC.

This clonotype was detected only a few times. This chain links TRBV6-1 with TRBJ1-6, with D perhaps matching TRBD1 (6 bases). CDR1 is MNHNS and CDR2 is SASEGT in the germline V gene. The CDR3 consists of 14 residues. V gave up 6 bases and J gave up 5 bases, with 11 bases separating them. The CDR3 nucleotides read TGTGCCAGCAGCGCCGGACAGAATAATTCACCCCTCCACTTT. Amino acid sequence: CASSAGQNNSPLHF.